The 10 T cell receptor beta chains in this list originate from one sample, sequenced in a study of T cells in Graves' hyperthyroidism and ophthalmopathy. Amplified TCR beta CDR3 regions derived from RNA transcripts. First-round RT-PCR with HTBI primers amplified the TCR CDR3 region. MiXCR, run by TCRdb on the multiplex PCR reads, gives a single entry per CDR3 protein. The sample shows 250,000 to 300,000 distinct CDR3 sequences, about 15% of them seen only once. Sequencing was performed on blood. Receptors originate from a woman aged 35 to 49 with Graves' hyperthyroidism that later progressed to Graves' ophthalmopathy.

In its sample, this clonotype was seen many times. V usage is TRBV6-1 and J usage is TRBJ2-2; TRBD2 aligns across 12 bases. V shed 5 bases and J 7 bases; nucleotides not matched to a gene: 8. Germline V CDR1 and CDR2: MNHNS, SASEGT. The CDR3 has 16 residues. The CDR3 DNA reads TGTGCCAGCAGTTCCACGACTAGCGGGAGCGGCGGGGAGCTGTTTTTT. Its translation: CASSSTTSGSGGELFF.

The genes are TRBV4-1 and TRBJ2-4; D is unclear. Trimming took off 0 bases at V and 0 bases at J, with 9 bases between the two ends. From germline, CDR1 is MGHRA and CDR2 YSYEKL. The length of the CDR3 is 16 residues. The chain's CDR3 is CASSQEVGLAKNIQYF. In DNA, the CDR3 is TGCGCCAGCAGCCAAGAAGTCGGGCTAGCCAAAAACATTCAGTACTTC.

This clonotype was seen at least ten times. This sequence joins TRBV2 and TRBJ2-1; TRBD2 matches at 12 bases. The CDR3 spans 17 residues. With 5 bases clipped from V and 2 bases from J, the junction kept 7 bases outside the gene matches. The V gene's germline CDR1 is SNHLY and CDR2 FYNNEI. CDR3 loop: CASSPPSGRAAYNEQFF. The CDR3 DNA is TGTGCCAGCAGTCCTCCTAGCGGGAGGGCCGCCTACAATGAGCAGTTCTTC.

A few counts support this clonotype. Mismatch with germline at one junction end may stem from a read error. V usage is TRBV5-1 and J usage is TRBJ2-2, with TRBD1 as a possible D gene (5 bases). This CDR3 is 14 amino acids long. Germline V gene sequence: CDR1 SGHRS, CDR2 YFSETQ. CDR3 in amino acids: CASSYTQGIGELFF. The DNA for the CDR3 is TGTGCCAGCAGTTACACCCAGGGAATCGGGGAGCTGTTTTTT.

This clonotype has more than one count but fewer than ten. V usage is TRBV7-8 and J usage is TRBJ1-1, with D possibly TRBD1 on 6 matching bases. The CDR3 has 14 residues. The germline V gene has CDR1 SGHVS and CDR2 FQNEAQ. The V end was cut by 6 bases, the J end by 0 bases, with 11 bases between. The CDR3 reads CASSSNRVNTEAFF. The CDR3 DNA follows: TGTGCCAGCAGTTCTAACAGGGTGAACACTGAAGCTTTCTTT.

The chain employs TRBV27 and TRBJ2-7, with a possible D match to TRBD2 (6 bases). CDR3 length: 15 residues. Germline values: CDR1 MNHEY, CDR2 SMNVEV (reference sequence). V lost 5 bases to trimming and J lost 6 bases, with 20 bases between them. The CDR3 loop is CASSLLGVGGGEQYF. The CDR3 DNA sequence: TGTGCCAGCAGTCTGCTTGGGGTCGGGGGAGGCGAGCAGTACTTC.

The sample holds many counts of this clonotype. CDR3 amino acids: CASSLRDRGYEQYF. CDR3 DNA sequence: TGTGCCAGCAGTCTCCGGGACAGGGGTTACGAGCAGTACTTC. The J gene is TRBJ2-7, the V gene TRBV27, with 10 bases aligning to TRBD1. CDR3 length: 14 residues. The germline CDR1 and CDR2 sequences are MNHEY and SMNVEV (reference sequence). V lost 5 bases and J lost 4; bases outside the gene matches: 5.

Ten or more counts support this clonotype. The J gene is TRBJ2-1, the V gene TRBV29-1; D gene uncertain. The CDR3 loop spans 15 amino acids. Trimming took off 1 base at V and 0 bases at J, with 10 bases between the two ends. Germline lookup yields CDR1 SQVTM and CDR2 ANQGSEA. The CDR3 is CSVEGAESSYNEQFF. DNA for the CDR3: TGCAGCGTTGAAGGTGCGGAGAGCTCCTACAATGAGCAGTTCTTC.

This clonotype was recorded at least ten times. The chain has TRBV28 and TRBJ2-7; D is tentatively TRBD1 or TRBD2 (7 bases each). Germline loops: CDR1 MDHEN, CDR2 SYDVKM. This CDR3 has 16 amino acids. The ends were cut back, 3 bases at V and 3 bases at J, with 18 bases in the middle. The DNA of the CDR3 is TGTGCCAGCAGTTTCCAGGGGGGGGGAGGGGACTACGAGCAGTACTTC. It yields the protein CASSFQGGGGDYEQYF.

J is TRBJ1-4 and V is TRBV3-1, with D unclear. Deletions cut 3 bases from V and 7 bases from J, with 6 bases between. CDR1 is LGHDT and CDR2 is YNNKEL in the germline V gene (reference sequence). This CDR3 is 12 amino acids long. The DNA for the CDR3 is TGTGCCAGCAGCCAGAACGGTGAAAAACTGTTTTTT. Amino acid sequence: CASSQNGEKLFF. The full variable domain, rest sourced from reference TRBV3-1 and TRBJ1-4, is DTAVSQTPKYLVTQMGNDKSIKCEQNLGHDTMYWYKQDSKKFLKIMFSYNNKELIINETVPNRFSPKSPDKAHLNLHINSLELGDSAVYFCASSQNGEKLFFGSGTQLSVL.